The next 10 T cell receptor beta chains were all read from a single sample in a study of vaccination and CD4 T cells after COVID-19. Cultured CD4+ T cell DNA was sequenced using the Oncomine TCR Beta short-read assay. Via MiXCR, TCRdb re-called the PCR reads, giving one row per CDR3 protein. The sample yields about 15,000 distinct CDR3 sequences, more than 70% seen once. Which antigens these TCRs recognize remains unknown. Sample treatment: roughly 11-day PBMC culture with coronavirus spike peptide pools or control peptides (ViraFEST assay). Sequenced: CD4+ T cells from blood, cultured in vitro. These receptors all come from a human donor who had recovered from COVID-19.

This chain links TRBV24-1 with TRBJ2-5; a weak D match, TRBD2 (6 bases). From germline, CDR1 is KGHDR and CDR2 SFDVKD. The CDR3 has 16 residues. V was pared by 4 bases and J by 4 bases, with 18 bases between. CDR3 sequence: CATSDPGGSTTETQYF. The CDR3 coding sequence is TGTGCCACCAGTGACCCCGGGGGTTCTACTACAGAGACCCAGTACTTC.

This clonotype was seen once. V usage is TRBV20-1 and J usage is TRBJ2-7; tentatively, D is TRBD1 (6 bases). The CDR3 is 14 amino acids. Germline CDR1 reads DFQATT; CDR2 reads SNEGSKA (reference sequence). Deletions cut 3 bases from V and 7 bases from J, with 19 bases between. The CDR3 loop is CSARTGAARGEQYF. The CDR3 nucleotides read TGCAGTGCTAGGACCGGGGCGGCCAGGGGAGAGCAGTACTTC.

This clonotype was seen once. V and J are TRBV7-2 and TRBJ1-2; the D gene is possibly TRBD1 (5 bases). Looked up from germline, CDR1 is SGHTA and CDR2 is FQGNSA. The CDR3 has 12 amino acids. V was shortened by 1 base and J by 8 bases, with 8 bases between the two germline ends. CDR3 nucleotides: TGTGCCAGCAGCTTAGGAGGGGAGGGCTACACCTTC. Translation gives CASSLGGEGYTF.

The CDR3 DNA follows: TGTGCCAGCAGTTTAAGGTTTGCGGAGACCCAGTACTTC. Its translation: CASSLRFAETQYF. The chain joins TRBV27 to TRBJ2-5; no clear D. The CDR3 is 13 amino acids. V shed 2 bases and J shed 5 bases, with 9 bases lying between them. The germline V gene has CDR1 MNHEY and CDR2 SMNVEV (reference sequence).

The V and J genes are TRBV5-1 and TRBJ2-2, with D perhaps TRBD1 or TRBD2 (5 bases each). CDR1 is SGHRS and CDR2 is YFSETQ in the germline V gene. Trimming left V 4 bases short and J 4 bases short, with 8 bases between. This CDR3 is 13 amino acids long. This chain's CDR3 is CASSPGTTGELFF. The CDR3 DNA reads TGCGCCAGCAGCCCCGGGACCACCGGGGAGCTGTTTTTT.

The chain links TRBV20-1 to TRBJ1-5; D possibly corresponds to TRBD1 (5 bases). The CDR3 totals 16 residues. The germline V gene encodes CDR1 DFQATT and CDR2 SNEGSKA (reference sequence). Trimming stripped 0 bases from V and 1 base from J, with 13 bases between. CDR3 sequence: CSARDRAGRSNQPQHF. The CDR3 coding sequence is TGCAGTGCTAGAGATAGGGCAGGGAGAAGCAATCAGCCCCAGCATTTT.

The chain joins TRBV20-1 to TRBJ2-3; D is undetermined. The CDR3 is 13 amino acids. Deletions cut 3 bases from V and 4 bases from J, with 11 bases between. Germline-derived CDR1 and CDR2 are DFQATT and SNEGSKA (reference sequence). CDR3 sequence: CSARKGGPDTQYF. The CDR3 nucleotides read TGCAGTGCTAGGAAGGGTGGGCCAGATACGCAGTATTTT.

This chain joins TRBV6-1 and TRBJ1-6, with unresolved D. Trimming left V 4 bases short and J 7 bases short, with 11 bases between. The length of the CDR3 is 14 residues. CDR1 is MNHNS, CDR2 SASEGT, per germline. The CDR3 region has the DNA TGTGCCAGCAGTGTGAGAAACGGAAATTCACCCCTCCACTTT. This translates into CASSVRNGNSPLHF.

V gene TRBV6-2 or TRBV6-3 combines with J gene TRBJ2-5; tentative D call: TRBD2 (5 bases). Looked up from germline, CDR1 is MNHEY and CDR2 is SVGEGT. Deletions cut 5 bases from V and 5 bases from J, with 15 bases between. The CDR3 sequence is 14 residues long. DNA for the CDR3: TGTGCCAGCAGTCTTGAGGGTTGGGTGGAGACCCAGTACTTC. Translated, it gives CASSLEGWVETQYF.

This chain links TRBV20-1 with TRBJ1-2, with D perhaps TRBD1 (5 bases). Germline lookup yields CDR1 DFQATT and CDR2 SNEGSKA (reference sequence). The CDR3 extends over 11 amino acids. The CDR3 reads CRGPGDYGYTF. The CDR3 DNA is TGCAGGGGACCTGGGGACTATGGCTACACCTTC.